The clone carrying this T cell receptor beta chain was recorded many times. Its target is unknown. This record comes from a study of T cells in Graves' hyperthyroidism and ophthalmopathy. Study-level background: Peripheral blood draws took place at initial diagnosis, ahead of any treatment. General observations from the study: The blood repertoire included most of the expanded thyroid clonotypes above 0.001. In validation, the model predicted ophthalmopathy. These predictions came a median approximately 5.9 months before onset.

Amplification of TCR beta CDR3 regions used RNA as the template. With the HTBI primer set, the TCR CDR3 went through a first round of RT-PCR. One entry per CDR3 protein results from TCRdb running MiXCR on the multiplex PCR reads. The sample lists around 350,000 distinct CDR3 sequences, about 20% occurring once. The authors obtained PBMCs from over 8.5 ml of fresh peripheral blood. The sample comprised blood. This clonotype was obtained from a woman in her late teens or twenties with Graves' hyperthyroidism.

The CDR3 reads CASSRTTGDDQPQHF. CDR3 bases: TGTGCCAGCAGCCGAACGACAGGGGATGATCAGCCCCAGCATTTT. The rearrangement joins TRBV7-9 to TRBJ1-5, with TRBD1 matching over 8 bases. Germline CDR1 SEHNR, CDR2 FQNEAQ (reference sequence). The CDR3 loop spans 15 amino acids. V was pared by 5 bases and J by 5 bases, with 8 bases of the junction left unmatched.